Following are 17 T cell receptor beta chains from one sample sequenced in a study of OX40 agonist ivuxolimab in advanced cancers. Sequenced by immunoSEQ multiplex PCR; TCRdb stores in-frame clones only, minus some. The sample includes roughly 68,000 clones, approximately 82% of them seen just once. This sample comprised CD4+ or CD8+ T cells sorted from blood, obtained in a trial of the OX40 agonist ivuxolimab. All receptors come from an adult with an advanced solid tumor such as melanoma, head and neck, liver or kidney cancer.

The V gene is TRBV18, the J gene TRBJ1-1; D ambiguous. The CDR3 loop spans 12 amino acids. The germline V gene encodes CDR1 KGHSH and CDR2 LQKENI. The V end lost 4 bases, the J end lost 1 base, and 4 bases lay between the germline ends. The CDR3 reads CASSLKNTEAFF. DNA for the CDR3: TGTGCCAGCTCACTTAAGAACACTGAAGCTTTCTTT.

Here the CDR3 reads CASRPRRPSGNTIYF. The CDR3 DNA follows: TGTGCCAGCAGGCCCCGACGGCCCTCTGGAAACACCATATATTTT. The chain carries TRBV6-5 and TRBJ1-3; D unresolved. The length of the CDR3 is 15 residues. V was clipped by 6 bases and J by 0 bases, with 12 bases between them. Germline CDR1 MNHEY, CDR2 SVGAGI.

This clone is deemed large (0.1 to 1%). This chain connects TRBV5-1 to TRBJ2-7; D is perhaps TRBD1 (5 bases). The CDR3 extends over 13 amino acids. V was pared by 0 bases and J by 5 bases, with 9 bases between. Per the germline V gene, CDR1 is SGHRS and CDR2 is YFSETQ. The CDR3 region is CASSLGQTNEQYF. CDR3 bases: TGCGCCAGCAGCTTGGGACAGACCAACGAGCAGTACTTC.

This clone was detected only once. The chain uses TRBV9 and TRBJ1-1; D perhaps matches TRBD1 (5 bases). The germline gives CDR1 SGDLS, CDR2 YYNGEE. This CDR3 region has 15 residues. The V end lost 2 bases, the J end lost 7 bases, and 18 bases lay between the germline ends. The CDR3 sequence is CASSVGMDKAYEAFF. CDR3 DNA: TGTGCCAGCAGCGTTGGGATGGACAAGGCCTATGAAGCTTTCTTT.

The gene calls are TRBV5-6 and TRBJ2-3; D gene unclear. The CDR3 length is 15 residues. Per the germline V gene, CDR1 is SGHDT and CDR2 is YYEEEE. Trimming stripped 3 bases from V and 3 bases from J, with 14 bases between. In DNA, the CDR3 is TGTGCCAGCAGCTGGGAAACTGACGGTACAGATACGCAGTATTTT. It specifies CASSWETDGTDTQYF.

This chain uses TRBV7-8 with TRBJ1-3; a possible D gene is TRBD1 (6 bases). V lost 0 bases and J 6 bases, leaving 24 bases between the germline ends. This CDR3 contains 19 residues. The germline CDR1 and CDR2 sequences are SGHVS and FQNEAQ. CDR3 protein: CASSLATPQLTGRKNTIYF. The DNA for the CDR3 is TGTGCCAGCAGCTTAGCTACGCCCCAACTGACAGGCCGAAAAAACACCATATATTTT. The complete variable domain, with remaining parts taken from reference TRBV7-8 and TRBJ1-3, reads GAGVSQSPRYKVAKRGQDVALRCDPISGHVSLFWYQQALGQGPEFLTYFQNEAQLDKSGLPSDRFFAERPEGSVSTLKIQRTQQEDSAVYLCASSLATPQLTGRKNTIYFGEGSWLTVV.

The chain carries TRBV7-9 and TRBJ1-2, with D perhaps TRBD1 (5 bases). The CDR3 runs to 12 residues. Deletions cut 5 bases from V and 6 bases from J, with 10 bases between. CDR1 SEHNR and CDR2 FQNEAQ come from the germline V gene (reference sequence). CDR3 amino acids: CASSAGGDGYTF. As DNA, the CDR3 is TGTGCCAGCAGCGCCGGGGGGGATGGCTACACCTTC. The variable domain in full, completed from reference TRBV7-9 and TRBJ1-2, reads DTGVSQNPRHKITKRGQNVTFRCDPISEHNRLYWYRQTLGQGPEFLTYFQNEAQLEKSRLLSDRFSAERPKGSFSTLEIQRTEQGDSAMYLCASSAGGDGYTFGSGTRLTVV.

This chain uses TRBV6-6 with TRBJ2-1; tentatively, D is TRBD2 (5 bases). Germline CDR1 MNHNY, CDR2 SVGAGI (reference sequence). V dropped 5 bases and J dropped 2 bases, with 13 bases sitting between them. The CDR3 covers 15 residues. The CDR3 DNA is TGTGCCAGCAGTCCCGGGGTGTGGCCCTACAATGAGCAGTTCTTC. This codes for CASSPGVWPYNEQFF.

J is TRBJ2-7 and V is TRBV7-2, with a possible D match to TRBD1 (6 bases). With 6 bases removed from V and 1 base from J, the gap between germline ends came to 10 bases. The V gene's germline CDR1 is SGHTA and CDR2 FQGNSA. The length of the CDR3 is 13 residues. The CDR3 spells CASRKTGSYEQYF. DNA for the CDR3: TGTGCCAGCAGGAAGACAGGTTCCTACGAGCAGTACTTC.

The chain is built from TRBV5-1 and TRBJ2-2; D not certain. Germline lookup yields CDR1 SGHRS and CDR2 YFSETQ. This CDR3 contains 16 residues. Trimming took off 3 bases at V and 0 bases at J, with 12 bases between the two ends. DNA for the CDR3: TGCGCCAGCAGCTATGACACCTCGGCGAACACCGGGGAGCTGTTTTTT. It translates to CASSYDTSANTGELFF. The full variable domain, rest sourced from reference TRBV5-1 and TRBJ2-2, is KAGVTQTPRYLIKTRGQQVTLSCSPISGHRSVSWYQQTPGQGLQFLFEYFSETQRNKGNFPGRFSGRQFSNSRSEMNVSTLELGDSALYLCASSYDTSANTGELFFGEGSRLTVL.

V and J are TRBV19 and TRBJ2-5; D is perhaps TRBD1 (5 bases). The length of the CDR3 is 14 residues. V dropped 1 base and J dropped 3 bases, with 9 bases sitting between them. CDR1 and CDR2 from the germline V gene are LNHDA and SQIVND (reference sequence). CDR3 nucleotide sequence: TGTGCCAGTAGTATAGCCAGCAGGGAAGAGACCCAGTACTTC. It is translated as CASSIASREETQYF. The entire variable domain, with the rest obtained from reference TRBV19 and TRBJ2-5, is as follows: DGGITQSPKYLFRKEGQNVTLSCEQNLNHDAMYWYRQDPGQGLRLIYYSQIVNDFQKGDIAEGYSVSREKKESFPLTVTSAQKNPTAFYLCASSIASREETQYFGPGTRLLVL.

This sequence joins TRBV6-1 and TRBJ1-4; no clear D gene. There are 10 residues in the CDR3. Germline CDR1 is MNHNS and CDR2 is SASEGT. The V end was cut by 7 bases, the J end by 10 bases, with 7 bases between. The CDR3 nucleotides are TGTGCCAGCAAGGGCGGAAAACTGTTTTTT. This gives the protein CASKGGKLFF.

V is TRBV28 and J is TRBJ1-1, with a possible D match to TRBD1 (5 bases). V shed 3 bases and J shed 1 base, with 12 bases lying between them. CDR3 length: 15 residues. Germline CDR1 reads MDHEN; CDR2 reads SYDVKM. CDR3: CASSLRDGRNTEAFF. The CDR3, as DNA: TGTGCCAGCAGTTTGCGGGACGGTCGGAACACTGAAGCTTTCTTT. Using reference TRBV28 and TRBJ1-1 for the parts outside the CDR3, the full variable domain is DVKVTQSSRYLVKRTGEKVFLECVQDMDHENMFWYRQDPGLGLRLIYFSYDVKMKEKGDIPEGYSVSREKKERFSLILESASTNQTSMYLCASSLRDGRNTEAFFGQGTRLTVV.

This clone was observed a single time. The gene calls are TRBV4-1 and TRBJ2-1; 8 nucleotides agree with TRBD2. Trimming took 5 bases from V and 4 from J; bases not matched to a gene: 16. This CDR3 comprises 18 residues. Germline V CDR1 and CDR2: MGHRA, YSYEKL. The CDR3 DNA reads as TGCGCCAGCAGCTCTACCCCCTTAGGGGCGGGAGGATACAATGAGCAGTTCTTC. Translating gives CASSSTPLGAGGYNEQFF.

This clone showed up just once. The rearrangement links TRBV20-1 to TRBJ2-3; D unclear. The CDR3 runs 10 residues. Trimming shortened V by 6 bases and J by 5 bases, and 6 bases separated the two germline ends. Germline V gives CDR1 DFQATT, CDR2 SNEGSKA (reference sequence). CDR3 loop: CSAMGDTQYF. In nucleotides, the CDR3 is TGCAGTGCCATGGGAGATACGCAGTATTTT.

The J gene is TRBJ2-2, the V gene TRBV27; the D gene is possibly TRBD1 (5 bases). CDR1 is MNHEY, CDR2 SMNVEV, per germline (reference sequence). Trimming took 6 bases from V and 0 from J, leaving 11 bases between them. This CDR3 spans 15 amino acids. CDR3 loop: CASSLGAANTGELFF. The CDR3 DNA reads as TGTGCCAGCAGCCTTGGGGCGGCGAACACCGGGGAGCTGTTTTTT.

The gene calls are TRBV6-1 and TRBJ2-5, with D perhaps TRBD1 (8 bases). CDR1 MNHNS and CDR2 SASEGT come from the germline V gene. The length of the CDR3 is 16 residues. The V end was cut by 1 base, the J end by 3 bases, with 15 bases between. The CDR3 DNA is TGTGCCAGCAGTGAAGTCACAGGGGGAGGGAAAGAGACCCAGTACTTC. Protein: CASSEVTGGGKETQYF.